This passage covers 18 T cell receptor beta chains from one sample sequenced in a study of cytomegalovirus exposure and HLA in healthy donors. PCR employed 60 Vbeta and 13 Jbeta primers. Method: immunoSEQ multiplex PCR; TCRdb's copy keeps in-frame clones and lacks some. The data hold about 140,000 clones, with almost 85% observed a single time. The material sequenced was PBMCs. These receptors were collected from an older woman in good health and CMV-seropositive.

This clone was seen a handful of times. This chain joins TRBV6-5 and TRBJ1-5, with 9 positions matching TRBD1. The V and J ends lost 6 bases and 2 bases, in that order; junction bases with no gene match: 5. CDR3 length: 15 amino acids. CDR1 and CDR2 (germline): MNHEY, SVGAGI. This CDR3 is CASSTGQGGNQPQHF. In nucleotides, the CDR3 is TGTGCCAGCAGCACGGGACAGGGAGGCAATCAGCCCCAGCATTTT.

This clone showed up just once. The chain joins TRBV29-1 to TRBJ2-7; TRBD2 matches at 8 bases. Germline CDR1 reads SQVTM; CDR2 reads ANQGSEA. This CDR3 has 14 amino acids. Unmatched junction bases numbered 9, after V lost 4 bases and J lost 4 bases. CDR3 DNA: TGCAGCGTTGCGGGGGGGGCGCCTGGATACGAGCAGTACTTC. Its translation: CSVAGGAPGYEQYF.

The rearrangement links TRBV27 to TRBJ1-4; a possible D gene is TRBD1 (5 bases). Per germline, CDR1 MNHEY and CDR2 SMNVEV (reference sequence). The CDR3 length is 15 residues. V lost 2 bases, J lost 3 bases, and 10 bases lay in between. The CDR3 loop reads CASSLGVGANEKLFF. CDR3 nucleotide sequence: TGTGCCAGCAGTTTAGGGGTAGGGGCTAATGAAAAACTGTTTTTT.

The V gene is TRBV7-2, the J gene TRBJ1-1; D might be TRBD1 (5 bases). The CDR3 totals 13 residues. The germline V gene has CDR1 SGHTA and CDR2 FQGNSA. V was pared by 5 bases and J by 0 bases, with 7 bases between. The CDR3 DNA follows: TGTGCCAGCAGCGGCAGGGTGAACACTGAAGCTTTCTTT. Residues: CASSGRVNTEAFF. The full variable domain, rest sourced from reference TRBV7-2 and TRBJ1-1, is GAGVSQSPSNKVTEKGKDVELRCDPISGHTALYWYRQSLGQGLEFLIYFQGNSAPDKSGLPSDRFSAERTGGSVSTLTIQRTQQEDSAVYLCASSGRVNTEAFFGQGTRLTVV.

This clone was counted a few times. The CDR3 DNA reads as TGTGCCAGCAGCCCCCGGACAGGGGTGGGAAACACCATATATTTT. It is translated as CASSPRTGVGNTIYF. The V gene is TRBV7-6, the J gene TRBJ1-3; TRBD1 aligns across 9 bases. The CDR3 is made up of 15 amino acids. The junction had 6 bases not matched to a gene; V was cut back by 5 bases and J by 4 bases. Germline values: CDR1 SGHVS, CDR2 FNYEAQ.

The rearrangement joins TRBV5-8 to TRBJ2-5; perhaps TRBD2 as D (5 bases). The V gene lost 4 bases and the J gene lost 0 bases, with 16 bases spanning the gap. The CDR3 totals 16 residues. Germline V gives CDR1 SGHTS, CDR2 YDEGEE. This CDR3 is CASSPGRIIDQETQYF. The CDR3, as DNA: TGTGCCAGCAGCCCGGGAAGAATAATAGACCAAGAGACCCAGTACTTC.

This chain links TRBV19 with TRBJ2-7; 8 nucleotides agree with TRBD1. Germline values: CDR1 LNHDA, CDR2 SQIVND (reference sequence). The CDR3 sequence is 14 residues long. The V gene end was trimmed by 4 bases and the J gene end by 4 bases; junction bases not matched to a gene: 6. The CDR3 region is CASSTGQVGYEQYF. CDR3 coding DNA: TGTGCCAGTAGTACGGGACAGGTAGGGTACGAGCAGTACTTC.

The CDR3: CASSFPRGFGYGYTF. DNA of the CDR3: TGTGCCAGCAGTTTCCCCCGGGGTTTCGGCTATGGCTACACCTTC. V is TRBV28 and J is TRBJ1-2; the D is unclear. The V gene's germline CDR1 is MDHEN and CDR2 SYDVKM. The V end lost 3 bases, the J end lost 4 bases, and 15 bases lay between the germline ends. The CDR3 contains 15 residues.

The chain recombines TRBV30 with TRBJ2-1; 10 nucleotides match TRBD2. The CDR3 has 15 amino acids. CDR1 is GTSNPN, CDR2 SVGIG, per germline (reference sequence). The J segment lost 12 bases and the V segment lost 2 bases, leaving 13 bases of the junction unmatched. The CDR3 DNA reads TGTGCCTGGAGTCCCCGGCGGAGCGGGAGGGCGCGGCAGTTCTTC. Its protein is CAWSPRRSGRARQFF.

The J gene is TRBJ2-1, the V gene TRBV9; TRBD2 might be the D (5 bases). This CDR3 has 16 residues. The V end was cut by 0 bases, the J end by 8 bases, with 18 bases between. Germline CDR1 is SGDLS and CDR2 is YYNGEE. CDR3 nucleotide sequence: TGTGCCAGCAGCGTAGCTCTCCTAGCCCCGCGCCATGAGCAGTTCTTC. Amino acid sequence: CASSVALLAPRHEQFF.

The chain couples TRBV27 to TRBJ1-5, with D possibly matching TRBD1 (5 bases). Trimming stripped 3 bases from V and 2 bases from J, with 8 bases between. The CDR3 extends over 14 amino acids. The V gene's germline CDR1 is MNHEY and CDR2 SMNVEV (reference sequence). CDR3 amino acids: CASSFRRGNQPQHF. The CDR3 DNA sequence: TGTGCCAGCAGTTTTCGCAGGGGCAATCAGCCCCAGCATTTT.

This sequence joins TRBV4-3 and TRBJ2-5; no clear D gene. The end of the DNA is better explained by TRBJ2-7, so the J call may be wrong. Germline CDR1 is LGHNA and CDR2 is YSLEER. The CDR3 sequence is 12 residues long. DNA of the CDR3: TGCGCCAGCAGCCAAGGTTCGAACGAGCAGTACTTC. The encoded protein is CASSQGSNEQYF.

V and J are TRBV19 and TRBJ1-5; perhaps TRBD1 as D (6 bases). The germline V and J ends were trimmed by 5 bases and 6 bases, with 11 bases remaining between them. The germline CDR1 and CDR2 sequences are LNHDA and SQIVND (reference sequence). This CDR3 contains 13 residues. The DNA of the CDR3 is TGTGCCAGTAGTGAAAACAGGGTTCAGCCCCAGCATTTT. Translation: CASSENRVQPQHF. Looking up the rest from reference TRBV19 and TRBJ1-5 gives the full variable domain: DGGITQSPKYLFRKEGQNVTLSCEQNLNHDAMYWYRQDPGQGLRLIYYSQIVNDFQKGDIAEGYSVSREKKESFPLTVTSAQKNPTAFYLCASSENRVQPQHFGDGTRLSIL.

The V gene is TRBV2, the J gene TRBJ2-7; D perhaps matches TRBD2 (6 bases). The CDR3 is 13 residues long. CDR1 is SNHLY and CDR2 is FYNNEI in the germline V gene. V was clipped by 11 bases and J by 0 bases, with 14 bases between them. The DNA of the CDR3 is TGTGCCGGAGGGACGGCGAGCTCCTACGAGCAGTACTTC. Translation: CAGGTASSYEQYF.

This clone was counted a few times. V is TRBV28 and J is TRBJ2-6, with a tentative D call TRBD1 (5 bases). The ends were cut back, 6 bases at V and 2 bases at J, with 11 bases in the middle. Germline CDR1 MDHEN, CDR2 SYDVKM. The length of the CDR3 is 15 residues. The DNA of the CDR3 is TGTGCCAGCAGCCCCCCCAGGGCTGGGGCCAACGTCCTGACTTTC. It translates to CASSPPRAGANVLTF.

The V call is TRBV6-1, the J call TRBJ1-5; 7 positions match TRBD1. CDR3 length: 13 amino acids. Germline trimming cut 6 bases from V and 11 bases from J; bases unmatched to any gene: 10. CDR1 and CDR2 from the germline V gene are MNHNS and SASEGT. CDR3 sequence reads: CASSRRDSETQHF. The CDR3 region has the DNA TGTGCCAGCAGCCGACGGGACAGTGAGACCCAGCATTTT.

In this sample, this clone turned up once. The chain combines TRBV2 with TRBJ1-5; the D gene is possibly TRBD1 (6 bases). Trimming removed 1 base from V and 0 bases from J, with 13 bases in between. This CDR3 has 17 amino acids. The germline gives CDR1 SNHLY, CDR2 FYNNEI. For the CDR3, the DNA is TGTGCCAGCAGTGAAGGACTGGGGGCTCATAGCAATCAGCCCCAGCATTTT. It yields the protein CASSEGLGAHSNQPQHF.

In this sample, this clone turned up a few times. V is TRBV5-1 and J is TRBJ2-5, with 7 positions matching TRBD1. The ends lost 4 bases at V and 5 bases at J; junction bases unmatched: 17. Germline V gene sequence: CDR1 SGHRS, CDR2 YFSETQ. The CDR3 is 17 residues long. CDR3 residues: CASSPKTLTGYSETQYF. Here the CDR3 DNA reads TGCGCCAGCAGCCCCAAGACCCTGACAGGGTACTCGGAGACCCAGTACTTC.